This is a list of T cell receptor beta chains from one sample in a study of CD8 T cells in ankylosing spondylitis. MiXCR was run by TCRdb on the 5' RACE reads, yielding one entry per CDR3 protein. The sample yields about 200,000 distinct CDR3 sequences, 13% seen once. The sample consisted of blood, either unsorted or a sorted T cell fraction (not recorded which). Receptor source: a male donor with ankylosing spondylitis or in good health (not recorded which). Both conserved end residues are part of each CDR3. The order of the fields is CDR3 protein, CDR3 DNA, J gene, clone size, V gene, D gene. The D gene is left open where the match is weak. Expanded clones are given a class, and other clones once, few, many or no size at all.

cdr3_aa: CASSEAPRASWETQYF
cdr3_nt: TGTGCCAGCAGTGAAGCTCCCCGGGCCAGCTGGGAGACCCAGTACTTC
j_call: TRBJ2-5
clone_size: few
v_call: TRBV6-1
d_call: -

cdr3_aa: CASRSRGDNEKLFF
cdr3_nt: TGTGCCAGCAGAAGCAGGGGGGATAATGAAAAACTGTTTTTT
j_call: TRBJ1-4
clone_size: few
v_call: TRBV6-1
d_call: TRBD1

cdr3_aa: CASGHFMNTEAFF
cdr3_nt: TGTGCCAGTGGACACTTCATGAACACTGAAGCTTTCTTT
j_call: TRBJ1-1
clone_size: -
v_call: TRBV19
d_call: -

cdr3_aa: CASSTGQTYEQYF
cdr3_nt: TGCGCCAGCAGTACGGGACAGACCTACGAGCAGTACTTC
j_call: TRBJ2-7
clone_size: many
v_call: TRBV5-1
d_call: TRBD1

cdr3_aa: CASSPSIGRLQETQYF
cdr3_nt: TGTGCCAGCAGCCCAAGCATCGGGCGGCTCCAAGAGACCCAGTACTTC
j_call: TRBJ2-5
clone_size: -
v_call: TRBV11-2
d_call: -

cdr3_aa: CASSPTGTEAFF
cdr3_nt: TGTGCCAGCAGTCCTACCGGGACTGAAGCTTTCTTT
j_call: TRBJ1-1
clone_size: many
v_call: TRBV14
d_call: -

cdr3_aa: CASSLRTRNNEQFF
cdr3_nt: TGTGCCAGCAGCTTGAGGACTAGGAACAATGAGCAGTTCTTC
j_call: TRBJ2-1
clone_size: -
v_call: TRBV7-9
d_call: TRBD2

cdr3_aa: CASSSGQPSF
cdr3_nt: TGTGCCAGCAGCTCGGGACAGCCGAGCTTT
j_call: TRBJ1-6
clone_size: -
v_call: TRBV21-1
d_call: -

cdr3_aa: CASSLGTGAPHGQYF
cdr3_nt: TGTGCCAGCAGTCTCGGGACAGGAGCCCCCCACGGGCAGTACTTC
j_call: TRBJ2-7
clone_size: few
v_call: TRBV27
d_call: TRBD1

cdr3_aa: CASSGGNNEQFF
cdr3_nt: TGTGCCAGCAGTGGCGGCAACAATGAGCAGTTCTTC
j_call: TRBJ2-1
clone_size: -
v_call: TRBV12-3/TRBV12-4
d_call: -

cdr3_aa: CASSSFGGSYEQYF
cdr3_nt: TGTGCCAGCAGTTCATTTGGCGGGTCCTACGAGCAGTACTTC
j_call: TRBJ2-7
clone_size: few
v_call: TRBV27
d_call: -

cdr3_aa: CASSSRTGLDDGYTF
cdr3_nt: TGCGCCAGCAGCTCCCGGACGGGGCTTGATGATGGCTACACCTTC
j_call: TRBJ1-2
clone_size: -
v_call: TRBV5-1
d_call: -

cdr3_aa: CASSLADGELFF
cdr3_nt: TGTGCCAGCAGCTTAGCTGACGGGGAGCTGTTTTTT
j_call: TRBJ2-2
clone_size: many
v_call: TRBV13
d_call: -

cdr3_aa: CAWSVTGYNEQFF
cdr3_nt: TGTGCCTGGAGTGTAACCGGATACAATGAGCAGTTCTTC
j_call: TRBJ2-1
clone_size: -
v_call: TRBV30
d_call: -

cdr3_aa: CSAREQGSYNEQFF
cdr3_nt: TGCAGTGCTAGGGAACAGGGCTCCTACAATGAGCAGTTCTTC
j_call: TRBJ2-1
clone_size: few
v_call: TRBV20-1
d_call: -

cdr3_aa: CASSLLSQAKNIQYF
cdr3_nt: TGCGCCAGCAGCTTGCTGTCGCAGGCCAAAAACATTCAGTACTTC
j_call: TRBJ2-4
clone_size: many
v_call: TRBV5-1
d_call: -

cdr3_aa: CASSFGTRTDTQYF
cdr3_nt: TGTGCCAGCAGCTTTGGGACTCGCACAGATACGCAGTATTTT
j_call: TRBJ2-3
clone_size: few
v_call: TRBV5-6
d_call: -

cdr3_aa: CASSYPPVIAGGADTQYF
cdr3_nt: TGTGCCAGCAGTTACCCTCCGGTGATAGCGGGAGGGGCAGATACGCAGTATTTT
j_call: TRBJ2-3
clone_size: -
v_call: TRBV6-5
d_call: TRBD2

cdr3_aa: CASSVGKGTEAFF
cdr3_nt: TGTGCCAGCAGTGTAGGGAAAGGCACTGAAGCTTTCTTT
j_call: TRBJ1-1
clone_size: few
v_call: TRBV25-1
d_call: -

cdr3_aa: CASSQEGLQGRQNTGELFF
cdr3_nt: TGTGCCAGCAGCCAAGAAGGATTACAGGGGCGCCAGAACACCGGGGAGCTGTTTTTT
j_call: TRBJ2-2
clone_size: -
v_call: TRBV4-2
d_call: TRBD1

cdr3_aa: CATSDRGVGYTF
cdr3_nt: TGTGCCACCAGTGATCGAGGGGTTGGCTACACCTTC
j_call: TRBJ1-2
clone_size: -
v_call: TRBV24-1
d_call: -

cdr3_aa: CASSLGLAEAFF
cdr3_nt: TGTGCCAGCAGCTTAGGCTTGGCTGAAGCTTTCTTT
j_call: TRBJ1-1
clone_size: few
v_call: TRBV7-9
d_call: -

cdr3_aa: CASSYVGGDSGELFF
cdr3_nt: TGTGCCAGCAGTTACGTGGGGGGCGATTCCGGGGAGCTGTTTTTT
j_call: TRBJ2-2
clone_size: -
v_call: TRBV6-2/TRBV6-3
d_call: -

cdr3_aa: CASSLDPSNTEAFF
cdr3_nt: TGTGCCAGCAGCTTGGACCCGTCGAACACTGAAGCTTTCTTT
j_call: TRBJ1-1
clone_size: many
v_call: TRBV5-6
d_call: -

cdr3_aa: CASSQLFGLAASYEQYF
cdr3_nt: TGTGCCAGCAGCCAACTCTTCGGACTAGCGGCCTCCTACGAGCAGTACTTC
j_call: TRBJ2-7
clone_size: -
v_call: TRBV3-1
d_call: TRBD2

cdr3_aa: CASNGQGRGNEQFF
cdr3_nt: TGTGCCAGTAACGGACAGGGAAGAGGCAATGAGCAGTTCTTC
j_call: TRBJ2-1
clone_size: few
v_call: TRBV19
d_call: TRBD1

cdr3_aa: CASSQVGLAGASRNEQFF
cdr3_nt: TGTGCCAGCAGCCAGGTCGGACTAGCGGGGGCCTCTCGCAATGAGCAGTTCTTC
j_call: TRBJ2-1
clone_size: -
v_call: TRBV4-2
d_call: TRBD2

cdr3_aa: CASSLGQGITDTQYF
cdr3_nt: TGTGCCAGCAGCTTAGGACAGGGTATAACAGATACGCAGTATTTT
j_call: TRBJ2-3
clone_size: few
v_call: TRBV7-9
d_call: TRBD1

cdr3_aa: CASRTGGPNTEAFF
cdr3_nt: TGCGCCAGCAGGACAGGGGGCCCGAACACTGAAGCTTTCTTT
j_call: TRBJ1-1
clone_size: few
v_call: TRBV5-1
d_call: TRBD1

cdr3_aa: CASKGPTEESSYEQYF
cdr3_nt: TGTGCCAGCAAAGGCCCGACGGAAGAGAGCTCCTACGAGCAGTACTTC
j_call: TRBJ2-7
clone_size: -
v_call: TRBV2
d_call: -

cdr3_aa: CSARDLGGTSGRSPYEQYF
cdr3_nt: TGCAGTGCTAGAGATCTCGGGGGGACTAGCGGGAGGAGCCCCTACGAGCAGTACTTC
j_call: TRBJ2-7
clone_size: -
v_call: TRBV20-1
d_call: TRBD2

cdr3_aa: CSASEAGGQSSYNEQFF
cdr3_nt: TGCAGTGCTAGTGAAGCGGGGGGCCAGAGCTCCTACAATGAGCAGTTCTTC
j_call: TRBJ2-1
clone_size: few
v_call: TRBV20-1
d_call: TRBD2

cdr3_aa: CASSLQSRDMGSRVF
cdr3_nt: TGTGCCAGCAGCTTACAGTCAAGGGATATGGGCTCCCGCGTCTTC
j_call: TRBJ2-1
clone_size: few
v_call: TRBV7-9
d_call: -

cdr3_aa: CASSLSGSPENIQYF
cdr3_nt: TGTGCCAGCAGCCTTAGCGGGAGTCCTGAAAACATTCAGTACTTC
j_call: TRBJ2-4
clone_size: few
v_call: TRBV7-9
d_call: TRBD2

cdr3_aa: CATPLGGQSNTGELFF
cdr3_nt: TGTGCCACCCCCCTTGGGGGACAGAGTAACACCGGGGAGCTGTTTTTT
j_call: TRBJ2-2
clone_size: -
v_call: TRBV7-8
d_call: TRBD1

cdr3_aa: CASSHGLAGSTDTQYF
cdr3_nt: TGTGCCAGCAGCCACGGACTAGCGGGGAGCACAGATACGCAGTATTTT
j_call: TRBJ2-3
clone_size: -
v_call: TRBV3-1
d_call: TRBD2

cdr3_aa: CASSLIVSEQYF
cdr3_nt: TGTGCCAGCAGCTTAATAGTATCCGAGCAGTACTTC
j_call: TRBJ2-7
clone_size: many
v_call: TRBV7-9
d_call: -

cdr3_aa: CSVGRGDEQFF
cdr3_nt: TGCAGCGTTGGCAGGGGGGATGAGCAGTTCTTC
j_call: TRBJ2-1
clone_size: -
v_call: TRBV29-1
d_call: -

cdr3_aa: CASSSTSGSQETQYF
cdr3_nt: TGTGCCAGCAGTTCTACTAGCGGGTCGCAAGAGACCCAGTACTTC
j_call: TRBJ2-5
clone_size: -
v_call: TRBV12-3/TRBV12-4
d_call: TRBD2

cdr3_aa: CASSPNRGNGYTF
cdr3_nt: TGTGCCAGCAGCCCAAACAGAGGGAACGGCTACACCTTC
j_call: TRBJ1-2
clone_size: few
v_call: TRBV3-1
d_call: -

cdr3_aa: CSDFLGGQDTEAFF
cdr3_nt: TGCAGCGACTTCCTTGGGGGGCAAGACACTGAAGCTTTCTTT
j_call: TRBJ1-1
clone_size: -
v_call: TRBV29-1
d_call: -

cdr3_aa: CSPKKVDHYEQYF
cdr3_nt: TGCAGCCCAAAAAAGGTAGACCACTACGAGCAGTACTTC
j_call: TRBJ2-7
clone_size: -
v_call: TRBV20-1
d_call: -

cdr3_aa: CASALSSGALSYNEQFF
cdr3_nt: TGTGCCAGCGCCCTTTCTAGCGGCGCACTGTCCTACAATGAGCAGTTCTTC
j_call: TRBJ2-1
clone_size: few
v_call: TRBV27
d_call: TRBD2

cdr3_aa: CASSFPGQDLTQYF
cdr3_nt: TGTGCCAGCAGCTTTCCGGGACAAGATCTCACCCAGTACTTC
j_call: TRBJ2-5
clone_size: -
v_call: TRBV7-2
d_call: -

cdr3_aa: CASSLRQFLRSSYNEQFF
cdr3_nt: TGCGCCAGCAGCTTGAGGCAGTTCCTTAGGAGCTCCTACAATGAGCAGTTCTTC
j_call: TRBJ2-1
clone_size: -
v_call: TRBV5-1
d_call: -

cdr3_aa: CASSFDGMNTEAFF
cdr3_nt: TGTGCCAGCAGCTTCGACGGGATGAACACTGAAGCTTTCTTT
j_call: TRBJ1-1
clone_size: many
v_call: TRBV6-2/TRBV6-3
d_call: -

cdr3_aa: CSARNRGVSADTQYF
cdr3_nt: TGCAGTGCTAGAAACAGGGGGGTTAGTGCAGATACGCAGTATTTT
j_call: TRBJ2-3
clone_size: few
v_call: TRBV20-1
d_call: TRBD1

cdr3_aa: CASSPWTSGGGDNEQFF
cdr3_nt: TGTGCCAGCAGCCCCTGGACTAGCGGGGGGGGGGACAATGAGCAGTTCTTC
j_call: TRBJ2-1
clone_size: -
v_call: TRBV11-3
d_call: TRBD2

cdr3_aa: CASSTRTESTDTQYF
cdr3_nt: TGTGCCAGCAGCACACGGACAGAGAGCACAGATACGCAGTATTTT
j_call: TRBJ2-3
clone_size: -
v_call: TRBV5-4
d_call: -

cdr3_aa: CASSQEGGVTGANVLTF
cdr3_nt: TGCGCCAGCAGCCAAGAGGGGGGGGTAACTGGGGCCAACGTCCTGACTTTC
j_call: TRBJ2-6
clone_size: -
v_call: TRBV4-1
d_call: TRBD2